These 25 T cell receptor beta chains came from one sample sequenced in a study of CD8+CD57+ T cells in acquired aplastic anemia. Selection for sequencing was limited to patients who had shown CD8+CD57+ cell expansion by flow cytometry. Researchers used genomic DNA as the template to profile TCR beta VDJ and CDR3. Each CDR3 protein is one row after TCRdb ran MiXCR on the reads. The table includes around 210,000 distinct CDR3 sequences, about 60% detected once. Sequences were obtained from sorted CD4+, CD8+, or CD8+CD57+ T cells (not recorded which) from PBMCs. The receptor source for this set is a human donor with aplastic anemia.

In this sample, this clonotype turned up once. The V call is TRBV7-3, the J call TRBJ2-3, with unresolved D. CDR1 and CDR2 (germline): SGHTA, FQGTGA. CDR3 size: 14 residues. V was clipped by 1 base and J by 6 bases, with 11 bases between them. In DNA, the CDR3 is TGTGCCAGCAGCTTAAGCATCTTTGATGATACGCAGTATTTT. Amino acid sequence: CASSLSIFDDTQYF.

This rearrangement joins TRBV6-6 to TRBJ2-7, with D possibly matching TRBD2 (5 bases). V was trimmed by 5 bases and J by 3 bases, leaving 20 bases between them. CDR1 and CDR2 from the germline V gene are MNHNY and SVGAGI (reference sequence). The CDR3 is made up of 16 amino acids. The CDR3 reads CASSRPGGGGLYEQYF. The DNA of the CDR3 is TGTGCCAGCAGTCGCCCAGGAGGTGGCGGTCTCTACGAGCAGTACTTC.

The V gene is TRBV10-3, the J gene TRBJ1-2, with 9 bases matching TRBD1. The V and J ends lost 2 bases and 7 bases, in that order; junction bases with no gene match: 5. The CDR3 totals 14 residues. Per germline, CDR1 ENHRY and CDR2 SYGVKD. CDR3 sequence reads: CAISEGDRVFGYTF. The CDR3 nucleotides are TGTGCCATCAGTGAGGGGGACAGGGTCTTTGGCTACACCTTC.

V is TRBV2 and J is TRBJ2-7; D remains ambiguous. The CDR3 covers 13 residues. Looked up from germline, CDR1 is SNHLY and CDR2 is FYNNEI. V lost 6 bases and J lost 2, with 11 bases in between. CDR3 protein: CASRIDGTYEQYF. The CDR3 DNA is TGTGCCAGCAGAATCGACGGAACCTACGAGCAGTACTTC.

This clonotype was observed a handful of times. The chain carries TRBV7-4 and TRBJ2-1, with 10 nucleotides matching TRBD2. The J segment lost 9 bases and the V segment lost 6 bases, leaving 5 bases of the junction unmatched. The CDR3 is made up of 13 amino acids. CDR1 and CDR2 from the germline V gene are SGHVT and SQSDAQ. The CDR3 region is CASRSSGGFEQFF. CDR3 coding DNA: TGTGCCAGCAGATCTAGCGGGGGATTTGAGCAGTTCTTC.

In its sample, this clonotype was seen once. The chain carries TRBV19 and TRBJ1-6; D is perhaps TRBD1 (5 bases). The V gene's germline CDR1 is LNHDA and CDR2 SQIVND (reference sequence). The CDR3 is 15 amino acids. The germline V and J ends were trimmed by 4 bases and 7 bases, with 14 bases remaining between them. CDR3 in amino acids: CASSKDKGANSPLHF. The CDR3 DNA reads as TGTGCCAGTAGTAAGGACAAGGGAGCGAATTCACCCCTCCACTTT.

The J gene is TRBJ1-2, the V gene TRBV20-1; 9 bases match TRBD1. The junction had 9 bases not matched to a gene; V was cut back by 0 bases and J by 7 bases. CDR3 length: 15 amino acids. Germline-derived CDR1 and CDR2 are DFQATT and SNEGSKA (reference sequence). The CDR3 sequence is CSARDVDRGDSGYTF. The CDR3 DNA follows: TGCAGTGCTAGAGATGTCGACAGGGGGGATAGTGGCTACACCTTC.

Comment on this clonotype: An end of the junction differs from the germline gene, which may be a read error. The chain links TRBV7-9 to TRBJ2-7; D possibly corresponds to TRBD1 (5 bases). Germline V CDR1 and CDR2: SEHNR, FQNEAQ (reference sequence). This CDR3 is built from 15 residues. In DNA, the CDR3 is TGCGCCAGCAGCCAAGTAGGTCAGGGTGGCTACGAGCAGTACTTC. Translation gives CASSQVGQGGYEQYF.

This chain connects TRBV7-3 to TRBJ2-7; D not certain. V shed 5 bases and J shed 6 bases, with 8 bases lying between them. Germline V gene lookup returns CDR1 SGHTA and CDR2 FQGTGA. The CDR3 loop spans 11 amino acids. The CDR3 coding sequence is TGTGCCAGCAGCAGAGCCAGCGAGCAGTACTTC. Its translation: CASSRASEQYF.

The chain couples TRBV7-9 to TRBJ1-3; the D gene is possibly TRBD1 (6 bases). V was pared by 10 bases and J by 0 bases, with 19 bases between. In germline, CDR1 is SEHNR, CDR2 FQNEAQ (reference sequence). The CDR3 is 16 residues long. The CDR3: CANNTRPGDSGNTIYF. The CDR3 nucleotides read TGTGCCAACAACACACGGCCAGGGGACTCTGGAAACACCATATATTTT.

The table lists this clonotype with a few counts. This rearrangement joins TRBV29-1 to TRBJ1-5; maybe TRBD1 (6 bases). V shed 4 bases and J shed 3 bases, with 13 bases lying between them. Per germline, CDR1 SQVTM and CDR2 ANQGSEA. This CDR3 is built from 14 residues. CDR3 bases: TGCAGCGTTGGGGGGGGGGCCAACAATCAGCCCCAGCATTTT. Protein: CSVGGGANNQPQHF.

In its sample, this clonotype was seen a few times. The V and J genes are TRBV2 and TRBJ1-4; TRBD1 aligns across 7 bases. The CDR3 runs to 14 residues. V lost 5 bases, J lost 4 bases, and 4 bases stayed unmatched. Germline CDR1 is SNHLY and CDR2 is FYNNEI. CDR3 protein: CASSRQGVNEKLFF. CDR3 bases: TGTGCCAGCAGTAGACAGGGAGTTAATGAAAAACTGTTTTTT. Based on the CDR3 plus reference TRBV2 and TRBJ1-4, the full variable domain is EPEVTQTPSHQVTQMGQEVILRCVPISNHLYFYWYRQILGQKVEFLVSFYNNEISEKSEIFDDQFSVERPDGSNFTLKIRSTKLEDSAMYFCASSRQGVNEKLFFGSGTQLSVL.

V gene TRBV19 combines with J gene TRBJ1-1; D not certain. This CDR3 is built from 14 residues. Germline values: CDR1 LNHDA, CDR2 SQIVND (reference sequence). The germline V and J ends were trimmed by 1 base and 8 bases, with 14 bases remaining between them. The CDR3 spells CASSIGGDIVEAFF. The CDR3 bases are TGTGCCAGTAGTATAGGAGGCGACATCGTCGAAGCTTTCTTT. The variable domain in full, with the rest retrieved from reference TRBV19 and TRBJ1-1, is DGGITQSPKYLFRKEGQNVTLSCEQNLNHDAMYWYRQDPGQGLRLIYYSQIVNDFQKGDIAEGYSVSREKKESFPLTVTSAQKNPTAFYLCASSIGGDIVEAFFGQGTRLTVV.

The chain employs TRBV2 and TRBJ2-2; the D is unclear. This CDR3 comprises 14 residues. The V end was cut by 6 bases, the J end by 3 bases, with 11 bases between. Germline-derived CDR1 and CDR2 are SNHLY and FYNNEI. The CDR3 here is CASRTGLDTGELFF. The CDR3 DNA is TGTGCCAGCAGGACGGGCCTGGACACCGGGGAGCTGTTTTTT.

In its sample, this clonotype was seen once. The chain has TRBV2 and TRBJ1-1; D gene ambiguous. This CDR3 contains 15 residues. Germline V gene lookup returns CDR1 SNHLY and CDR2 FYNNEI. The V gene lost 5 bases and the J gene lost 0 bases, with 13 bases spanning the gap. CDR3 in DNA: TGTGCCAGCAGTAGAGGTCCTGGTGTGAACACTGAAGCTTTCTTT. Encoded protein: CASSRGPGVNTEAFF.

The chain is built from TRBV9 and TRBJ1-3; D remains ambiguous. Trimming left V 1 base short and J 2 bases short, with 13 bases between. Germline CDR1 is SGDLS and CDR2 is YYNGEE. The CDR3 covers 16 residues. The CDR3 DNA sequence: TGTGCCAGCAGCGTAATCTCTGCTCCCCCTGGAAACACCATATATTTT. Its translation: CASSVISAPPGNTIYF.

The genes are TRBV19 and TRBJ2-1; TRBD1 aligns across 8 bases. This CDR3 is 15 amino acids long. CDR1 and CDR2 (germline): LNHDA, SQIVND (reference sequence). This CDR3 reads CVEGFEGRGRNEQFF. CDR3 sequence (DNA): TGTGTCGAGGGATTCGAGGGCAGGGGGCGAAATGAGCAGTTCTTC.

This clonotype was counted many times. The V call is TRBV7-3, the J call TRBJ1-6; TRBD1 agrees at 9 bases. Germline V gives CDR1 SGHTA, CDR2 FQGTGA. Trimming removed 5 bases from V and 0 bases from J; junction bases left unmatched: 8. The length of the CDR3 is 18 residues. CDR3 in DNA: TGTGCCAGCAGCCTAGGGACAGGGACTCTCTCCTATAATTCACCCCTCCACTTT. Protein: CASSLGTGTLSYNSPLHF.

The CDR3 bases are TGTGCCAGCAGCCCCACAGGGGGTTCACCCCTCCACTTT. Translated, it gives CASSPTGGSPLHF. V usage is TRBV7-2 and J usage is TRBJ1-6, with 8 bases matching TRBD1. The V segment lost 5 bases and the J segment 9 bases; nucleotides outside the gene matches: 3. This CDR3 contains 13 residues. From germline, CDR1 is SGHTA and CDR2 FQGNSA.

As regards this clonotype: The DNA is omitted, as the CDR3 cannot be located on it reliably, and the CDR3 follows TCRdb's listing. The V and J genes are TRBV3-1 and TRBJ2-3. The CDR3 has 17 amino acids, counting both end residues. Per germline, CDR1 LGHDT and CDR2 YNNKEL (reference sequence). The CDR3 region is CASSRTGVGSGTDTRYF.

DNA of the CDR3: TGTGCCAGCGGCTCGGACGGCACTGAAGCTTTCTTT. It codes for CASGSDGTEAFF. The genes are TRBV7-9 and TRBJ1-1; no reliable D call. Trimming left V 8 bases short and J 4 bases short, with 11 bases between. This CDR3 spans 12 amino acids. The V gene's germline CDR1 is SEHNR and CDR2 FQNEAQ (reference sequence). Using reference TRBV7-9 and TRBJ1-1 for the parts outside the CDR3, the full variable domain is DTGVSQNPRHKITKRGQNVTFRCDPISEHNRLYWYRQTLGQGPEFLTYFQNEAQLEKSRLLSDRFSAERPKGSFSTLEIQRTEQGDSAMYLCASGSDGTEAFFGQGTRLTVV.

The table lists this clonotype with a few counts. This chain uses TRBV27 with TRBJ1-5, with D maybe TRBD1 (6 bases). This CDR3 comprises 14 residues. CDR1 is MNHEY and CDR2 is SMNVEV in the germline V gene (reference sequence). Trimming stripped 5 bases from V and 1 base from J, with 9 bases between. CDR3: CASSGQYSNQPQHF. The CDR3 bases are TGTGCCAGCAGTGGACAGTACAGCAATCAGCCCCAGCATTTT.

This clonotype was counted only a few times. This chain connects TRBV7-8 to TRBJ1-5; D unresolved. Trimming stripped 1 base from V and 2 bases from J, with 6 bases between. The CDR3 covers 14 residues. The germline V gene has CDR1 SGHVS and CDR2 FQNEAQ. CDR3 loop: CASSLDIGNQPQHF. The CDR3 region has the DNA TGTGCCAGCAGCTTAGACATAGGCAATCAGCCCCAGCATTTT.

This clonotype was picked up many times. The V and J genes are TRBV11-2 and TRBJ2-1; perhaps TRBD2 as D (5 bases). The V and J ends lost 5 bases and 0 bases respectively, with 17 bases between them. The CDR3 sequence is 17 residues long. Looked up from germline, CDR1 is SGHAT and CDR2 is FQNNGV. For the CDR3, the DNA is TGTGCCAGCAGCCGCAGCGGCCTAATCAGCTCCTACAATGAGCAGTTCTTC. Protein product: CASSRSGLISSYNEQFF.

The chain carries TRBV6-5 and TRBJ2-1, with TRBD1 matching over 7 bases. Germline lookup yields CDR1 MNHEY and CDR2 SVGAGI. V shed 2 bases, J shed 9 bases, and the junction held 7 bases outside the gene matches. This CDR3 is built from 14 residues. CDR3 nucleotides: TGTGCCAGCAGTTACGGAACAGGGGAACGTGAGCAGTTCTTC. Translating gives CASSYGTGEREQFF.